Sequencing of this T cell receptor beta chain was carried out in a study of radiotherapy plus CTLA-4 blockade in lung cancer (dated by TCRdb to 2017 to 2018). With regard to the full study: Objective responses were observed in approximately 17% of enrolled patients, and disease control was achieved in 31%. Overall study results and their limits: The strongest predictors of response, as reported, were early dynamic changes in blood T cell clones along with a rise in serum interferon-beta after radiation. TCR clones derived from tumors expanded in peripheral blood after treatment with radiotherapy and ipilimumab.

The library was produced with the immunoSEQ multiplex PCR assay. The table comes from immuneACCESS by way of TCRdb, which keeps in-frame sequences with V and J called. Part of the clones is missing from these tables; in studies checked, under half for an unresolved V gene and the rest for unknown reasons. The sample table shows tens of thousands of clones, and around 82% are seen once. 7% to 8% of the sample rests with the top ten. With respect to this clone: Which antigen it targets is not known. Base quality data are lacking; no much larger clone is found one base away.

The study evaluated CTLA-4 blockade (ipilimumab) given together with focal radiation therapy in patients who had chemo-refractory metastatic non-small-cell lung cancer. Reading from cysteine to phenylalanine, the CDR3 counts 15 amino acids. CDR3 DNA is the only sequence kept; it has 45 bases, read in frame from the first base. Trimming takes 4 bases off V and 5 bases off J; junction bases not matched to a gene: 9. CDR1 and CDR2 are read off the germline V gene as SGDLS and YYNGEE. Source: peripheral blood, taken from a patient treated with radiotherapy plus ipilimumab. The rearrangement combines TRBV9 with TRBJ1-2; 9 bases in the middle match TRBD1. The clonotype originates from a human donor with non-small cell lung cancer who had a complete response to radiotherapy plus ipilimumab. Read as DNA, the sequence is TGTGCCAGCAGCAAAACCGGGACAGGGAGATATGGCTACACCTTC. Its amino acids are CASSKTGTGRYGYTF.